This T cell receptor beta chain is drawn from a study of T cell changes during pregnancy in multiple sclerosis. The assay was immunoSEQ multiplex PCR, and TCRdb's table has in-frame clones only and misses some. The sample records more than 55,000 clones, approximately 89% being singletons. The CDR3 totals 15 residues. Germline CDR1 and CDR2: LNHDA and SQIVND (reference sequence). The ends were cut back, 8 bases at V and 2 bases at J, with 16 bases in the middle. The V call is TRBV19, the J call TRBJ1-5; D is undetermined. This sequence originates from a female donor with multiple sclerosis, enrolled in a pregnancy study. The material was peripheral blood, obtained after pregnancy. CDR3 bases: TGTGCCAGTCGAAGGAGGTCAAGAGGCAATCAGCCCCAGCATTTT. It codes for CASRRRSRGNQPQHF.